This note documents a single T cell receptor (beta chain) sequence. These data originate in a study of blood T cell repertoires in COVID-19. Study details: The cDNA or gDNA used as material had been derived from T cells, B-cell-depleted T cells, or PBMCs.

Here immunoSEQ multiplex PCR was the method, and the copy in TCRdb shows in-frame clones only, minus some. The data show 37,000 or so clones, nearly 90% seen once. This CDR3 contains 15 residues. CDR1 MDHEN and CDR2 SYDVKM come from the germline V gene. Trimming removed 5 bases at V and 1 base at J, with 14 bases between. The source material was peripheral blood. This receptor was obtained from a man aged 60 to 75 with active COVID-19. The chain combines TRBV28 with TRBJ1-1, with D tentatively TRBD1 (6 bases). For the CDR3, the DNA is TGTGCCAGCAGTCCCGTTGACAGGAAGAACACTGAAGCTTTCTTT. Translation: CASSPVDRKNTEAFF. Full variable domain (rest looked up from reference TRBV28 and TRBJ1-1): DVKVTQSSRYLVKRTGEKVFLECVQDMDHENMFWYRQDPGLGLRLIYFSYDVKMKEKGDIPEGYSVSREKKERFSLILESASTNQTSMYLCASSPVDRKNTEAFFGQGTRLTVV.